One sample yielded the 4 T cell receptor beta chains listed below, sequenced in a study of T cell responses to AZD1222 COVID-19 vaccine. The table came from immunoSEQ multiplex PCR; TCRdb's copy has only in-frame clones and leaves some out. Of around 86,000 clones listed, nearly 90% are singletons. The sequencing here drew on peripheral blood, taken on day 0 of AZD1222 vaccination. Receptors originate from an adult in good health.

The chain joins TRBV5-5 to TRBJ2-7; TRBD1 or TRBD2 may be the D gene (6 bases each). This CDR3 spans 17 amino acids. Trimming took 4 bases from V and 2 from J, leaving 22 bases between them. The germline CDR1 and CDR2 sequences are SGHKS and YYEKEE (reference sequence). In DNA, the CDR3 is TGTGCCAGCAGCCGCCCCCCGGGCAGGGGAGGTGCCTACGAGCAGTACTTC. Its translation is CASSRPPGRGGAYEQYF.

V usage is TRBV7-9 and J usage is TRBJ2-1; the D gene is possibly TRBD1 (6 bases). Trimming stripped 3 bases from V and 14 bases from J, with 14 bases between. The CDR3 runs 12 residues. CDR1 SEHNR and CDR2 FQNEAQ come from the germline V gene (reference sequence). CDR3 sequence: CASSFQQGDEFF. The DNA of the CDR3 is TGTGCCAGCAGCTTCCAACAGGGTGACGAGTTCTTC. The whole variable domain, remainder taken from reference TRBV7-9 and TRBJ2-1, is DTGVSQNPRHKITKRGQNVTFRCDPISEHNRLYWYRQTLGQGPEFLTYFQNEAQLEKSRLLSDRFSAERPKGSFSTLEIQRTEQGDSAMYLCASSFQQGDEFFGPGTRLTVL.

The chain is built from TRBV7-2 and TRBJ1-2; a weak D match, TRBD1 (5 bases). This CDR3 has 16 amino acids. Trimming left V 7 bases short and J 7 bases short, with 25 bases between. Germline V lookup: CDR1 SGHTA, CDR2 FQGNSA. CDR3 sequence (DNA): TGTGCCAGCAACGTGGGGCGGGGACGACTTATGGGTGGCTACACCTTC. Amino acid sequence: CASNVGRGRLMGGYTF. Supplemented by reference TRBV7-2 and TRBJ1-2, the full variable domain reads GAGVSQSPSNKVTEKGKDVELRCDPISGHTALYWYRQSLGQGLEFLIYFQGNSAPDKSGLPSDRFSAERTGGSVSTLTIQRTQQEDSAVYLCASNVGRGRLMGGYTFGSGTRLTVV.

The CDR3 bases are TGTGCCAGCAGTTATGATCCTGGGGGGGCCAAAAACATTCAGTACTTC. Translated: CASSYDPGGAKNIQYF. V and J are TRBV6-2 or TRBV6-3 and TRBJ2-4; D might be TRBD2 (6 bases). The CDR3 extends over 16 amino acids. Germline CDR1 is MNHEY and CDR2 is SVGEGT. V was clipped by 3 bases and J by 1 base, with 13 bases between them.